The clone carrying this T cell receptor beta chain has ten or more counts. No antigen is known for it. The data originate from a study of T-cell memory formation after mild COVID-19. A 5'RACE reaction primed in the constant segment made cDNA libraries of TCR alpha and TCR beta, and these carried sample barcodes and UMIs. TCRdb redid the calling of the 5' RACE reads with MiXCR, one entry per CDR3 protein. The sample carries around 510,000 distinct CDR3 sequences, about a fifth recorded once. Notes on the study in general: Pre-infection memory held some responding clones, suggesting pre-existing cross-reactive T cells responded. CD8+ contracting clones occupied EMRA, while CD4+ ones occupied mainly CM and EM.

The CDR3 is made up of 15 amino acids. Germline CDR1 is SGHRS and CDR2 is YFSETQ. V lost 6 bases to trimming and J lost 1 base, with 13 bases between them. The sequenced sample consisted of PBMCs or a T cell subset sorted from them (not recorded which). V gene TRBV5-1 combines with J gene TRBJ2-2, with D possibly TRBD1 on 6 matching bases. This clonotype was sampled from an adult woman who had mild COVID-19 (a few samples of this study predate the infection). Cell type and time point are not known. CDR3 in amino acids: CASTSGTKNTGELFF. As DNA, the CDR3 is TGCGCCAGCACTTCCGGGACAAAGAACACCGGGGAGCTGTTTTTT.